This T cell receptor beta chain was profiled in a study of T-cell memory formation after mild COVID-19. UMIs and sample barcodes were carried by the TCR alpha and TCR beta cDNA libraries that 5'RACE produced using constant-segment primers. MiXCR, run by TCRdb on the 5' RACE reads, gives a single entry per CDR3 protein. Of around 390,000 distinct CDR3 sequences listed, roughly 15% are singletons. V was shortened by 1 base and J by 3 bases, with 15 bases between the two germline ends. Looked up from germline, CDR1 is LGHNA and CDR2 is YSLEER. The CDR3 consists of 17 residues. Of note for this clonotype: No antigen is known for it.

General study results and limits: Day 15 to 85 contracting clones showed balanced CD4/CD8; later expanders leaned CD4+. The study detected some responding clones in pre-infection memory, suggesting cross-reactive memory joined.

This receptor was taken from a man aged 18 to 30 who had mild COVID-19 (a few samples of this study predate the infection). Cell type and time point are not known. The specimen was PBMCs or a T cell subset sorted from them (not recorded which). The chain combines TRBV4-3 with TRBJ2-2; TRBD1 or TRBD2 may be the D gene (5 bases each). The CDR3 bases are TGCGCCAGCAGCCAAGCAGGAGGAGACAGAGACACCGGGGAGCTGTTTTTT. As protein: CASSQAGGDRDTGELFF.